The T cell receptor (beta chain) described here comes from a study of PD-1 blockade in classical Hodgkin lymphoma. General study results and limits: Undefined causes, possibly disease activity or prior therapy, underlie the repertoire differences. At C4D1, TCR diversity had climbed significantly for CD4+ cells, though not for CD8+ cells.

Trimming shortened V by 5 bases and J by 1 base, and 14 bases separated the two germline ends. Germline assignment: CDR1 SGHTA and CDR2 FQGNSA. The CDR3 runs to 15 residues. Produced via immunoSEQ multiplex PCR; TCRdb's table is partial and in-frame only. Here the sample spans about 4,700 clones, 66% being singletons. Autologous stem cell transplantation was followed by relapse in every patient, and brentuximab vedotin exposure varied. The best responses consisted of complete response, partial response or progressive disease. Notes on this clone: Antigen: not known.

This specimen was peripheral blood mononuclear cells (PBMCs), taken before the second cycle of nivolumab. The sequence was collected from a human donor with classical Hodgkin lymphoma. The V call is TRBV7-2, the J call TRBJ1-1; D might be TRBD1 (6 bases). The CDR3 loop is CASSPGQTGNTEAFF. As DNA, the CDR3 is TGTGCCAGCAGCCCAGGTCAGACAGGGAACACTGAAGCTTTCTTT.